Listed here is a single T cell receptor beta chain. No cognate antigen has been identified for it. No much larger clone exists at a distance of one base, and base qualities are not known. The donors were included in the validation cohort of some 120 subjects, a group kept apart from the roughly 690-subject first cohort. This sample was included in a study of cytomegalovirus exposure and HLA in healthy donors (dated by TCRdb to about 2017). At the level of the whole study: According to a later analysis, the 120 or so validation repertoires were produced on the same platform as the approximately 690 repertoires of the first cohort. The study aimed to test whether cataloging public T cell receptors could reveal signatures of past pathogen exposure. Along with the approximately 650-subject first cohort, a separate validation cohort of over a hundred different subjects was used. High-throughput TCR immunosequencing, statistical association of individual TCRs with disease status, and machine learning were combined to predict cytomegalovirus infection status.

The CDR1 and CDR2 encoded by the germline V gene are WSHSY and SAAADI. A distance of 14 bases separates the germline ends of V and J, which lose 6 bases and 4 bases respectively. The CDR3, from cysteine to phenylalanine, totals 14 residues. This entry keeps only the CDR3 DNA: 42 bases, framed from base 1. Receptors were amplified or captured by the immunoSEQ multiplex PCR assay. Processing in the source paper ran as follows. To diagnose cytomegalovirus status from the catalog of TCR beta chain sequences, a statistical classification framework was built. The immuneACCESS repertoire file appears here via TCRdb, limited to in-frame rearrangements. These files lack a portion of the clones; in checked studies, under half of the deficit traces to unresolved V genes, and the cause of the others is not known. For V, J and clone size, that table is used; D and trimming come from the DNA. The sample table holds 60,000 to 75,000 clones, of which roughly 96% were seen once. Around 0.9% of the sample belongs to the ten largest clones.

On the study overall, not on this receptor specifically: Three of the identified cytomegalovirus-associated TCR beta chains were confirmed in vitro to be specific for cytomegalovirus antigens. The classifier was reported to diagnose cytomegalovirus status with high specificity and sensitivity in both the original and validation cohorts. Across donors, most TCR sequences were observed very rarely, whereas some public TCRs were present in many individuals. The authors suggested that the approach could potentially be generalized to other disease states and immunological phenotypes. The study gave a list of under 200 TCR beta chains associated with cytomegalovirus. Of the cluster scores, roughly 95% were above 0 in a later analysis, which found that TCRs clustered in the first cohort also tended to co-occur in the 110 or so validation repertoires. A later analysis lacked HLA typing for the validation cohort, so it scored co-occurrence in that cohort across all 120 or so repertoires.

The chain is encoded by TRBV10-2 joined to TRBJ2-3; the D gene is perhaps TRBD2, on 6 matching bases. The source of this sequence is a man aged 18 to 30 in good health and CMV-seronegative. Sequenced sample: PBMCs. CDR3 loop: CASSNGRGADTQYF. The DNA is as follows: TGCGCCAGCAGCAACGGGAGAGGTGCAGATACGCAGTATTTT.